This entry lists 13 T cell receptor beta chains sequenced from one sample in a study of OX40 agonist ivuxolimab in advanced cancers. Some clones are missing from TCRdb's copy, which holds only in-frame ones; the method was immunoSEQ multiplex PCR. The table includes approximately 35,000 clones, approximately 90% detected once. This specimen consisted of CD4+ or CD8+ T cells sorted from blood, obtained in a trial of the OX40 agonist ivuxolimab. These TCRs come from an adult with an advanced solid tumor such as melanoma, head and neck, liver or kidney cancer.

This sequence joins TRBV7-9 and TRBJ2-2; D not resolved. The CDR3 consists of 14 residues. V dropped 6 bases and J dropped 1 base, with 9 bases sitting between them. The germline V gene encodes CDR1 SEHNR and CDR2 FQNEAQ (reference sequence). CDR3 bases: TGTGCCAGCAGTCACAGCCTGAACACCGGGGAGCTGTTTTTT. Protein sequence: CASSHSLNTGELFF.

This sequence joins TRBV4-1 and TRBJ2-7; D is unclear. Looked up from germline, CDR1 is MGHRA and CDR2 is YSYEKL. The CDR3 has 17 residues. With 1 base removed from V and 0 bases from J, the gap between germline ends came to 16 bases. This CDR3 reads CASSQVVAVQSSYEQYF. The DNA for the CDR3 is TGCGCCAGCAGCCAAGTGGTGGCAGTCCAGAGCTCCTACGAGCAGTACTTC.

The DNA for the CDR3 is TGTGCCAGCAGTTTATCGTGGAGGGGGCGAGGAGATACGCAGTATTTT. Amino acid sequence: CASSLSWRGRGDTQYF. The J gene is TRBJ2-3, the V gene TRBV28; weak D call: TRBD1 (7 bases). V lost 1 base and J 5 bases, leaving 16 bases between the germline ends. This CDR3 is 16 amino acids long. Per germline, CDR1 MDHEN and CDR2 SYDVKM.

The chain carries TRBV19 and TRBJ2-2; 7 positions match TRBD1. This CDR3 spans 14 amino acids. CDR1 is LNHDA and CDR2 is SQIVND in the germline V gene (reference sequence). V lost 4 bases to trimming and J lost 6 bases; unmatched junction nucleotides: 5. The CDR3 region has the DNA TGTGCCAGTAGTACCCGTCAGGGGGCCGGGGAGCTGTTTTTT. Its translation is CASSTRQGAGELFF. Based on the CDR3 plus reference TRBV19 and TRBJ2-2, the full variable domain is DGGITQSPKYLFRKEGQNVTLSCEQNLNHDAMYWYRQDPGQGLRLIYYSQIVNDFQKGDIAEGYSVSREKKESFPLTVTSAQKNPTAFYLCASSTRQGAGELFFGEGSRLTVL.

V and J are TRBV29-1 and TRBJ2-1; D possibly corresponds to TRBD2 (8 bases). V was shortened by 7 bases and J by 3 bases, with 16 bases between the two germline ends. The germline gives CDR1 SQVTM, CDR2 ANQGSEA. CDR3 size: 14 residues. CDR3 in amino acids: CSAAGGQLYNEQFF. The CDR3 region has the DNA TGCAGCGCCGCGGGGGGACAGCTCTACAATGAGCAGTTCTTC.

CDR3 bases: TGTGCCAGTAGTGACGCCGGGACAGGGGGGGGTCAGCCCCAGCATTTT. Protein product: CASSDAGTGGGQPQHF. The rearrangement uses TRBV19 and TRBJ1-5; 11 nucleotides agree with TRBD1. CDR1 is LNHDA, CDR2 SQIVND, per germline (reference sequence). V was pared by 5 bases and J by 6 bases, with 9 bases of the junction left unmatched. This CDR3 region has 16 residues.

The chain combines TRBV10-3 with TRBJ1-1; D remains ambiguous. Germline CDR1 reads ENHRY; CDR2 reads SYGVKD. Trimming took 8 bases from V and 3 from J, leaving 13 bases between them. This CDR3 has 13 residues. The DNA of the CDR3 is TGTGCCATCGGGCGGAACCTATACACTGAAGCTTTCTTT. Translated, it gives CAIGRNLYTEAFF.

This clone was observed a few times. The chain links TRBV9 to TRBJ2-3, with TRBD2 matching over 10 bases. Germline V gene data show CDR1 as SGDLS and CDR2 as YYNGEE. With V trimmed by 0 bases and J by 3 bases, 13 bases remained unmatched. This CDR3 has 19 residues. The CDR3, as DNA: TGTGCCAGCAGCGTAGGAAATAGCGGGGGGCCCCTACGGACAGATACGCAGTATTTT. Protein product: CASSVGNSGGPLRTDTQYF.

The chain couples TRBV23-1 to TRBJ2-7; D perhaps matches TRBD1 (7 bases). TRBV23-1 carries the ORF label, with uncertain function. Trimming took 5 bases from V and 6 from J, leaving 20 bases between them. The CDR3 is made up of 15 amino acids. CDR3 DNA sequence: TGCGCCAGCAGTGGGGGGCGGGAAGGGGGCTCCGAGCAGTACTTC. It yields the protein CASSGGREGGSEQYF.

The chain combines TRBV4-1 with TRBJ2-3; D ambiguous. This CDR3 has 15 amino acids. Trimming removed 4 bases from V and 0 bases from J, with 11 bases in between. Germline CDR1 and CDR2: MGHRA and YSYEKL. This chain's CDR3 is CASSPRHASTDTQYF. The CDR3 nucleotides are TGCGCCAGCAGCCCCAGGCATGCTAGCACAGATACGCAGTATTTT.

This rearrangement joins TRBV7-9 to TRBJ2-3, with a tentative D call TRBD2 (6 bases). This CDR3 is 13 amino acids long. Trimming stripped 5 bases from V and 1 base from J, with 7 bases between. The germline V gene has CDR1 SEHNR and CDR2 FQNEAQ (reference sequence). Here the CDR3 DNA reads TGTGCCAGCAGCCCGGGGGGCACAGATACGCAGTATTTT. Protein product: CASSPGGTDTQYF.

The J gene is TRBJ1-3, the V gene TRBV6-1, with D unclear. Germline-derived CDR1 and CDR2 are MNHNS and SASEGT. Trimming shortened V by 0 bases and J by 0 bases, and 9 bases separated the two germline ends. The CDR3 runs to 16 residues. CDR3 protein: CASSEALGFSGNTIYF. CDR3 bases: TGTGCCAGCAGTGAAGCGCTGGGGTTCTCTGGAAACACCATATATTTT.

CDR3 residues: CASSLGSGTETQYF. CDR3 sequence (DNA): TGTGCCAGCAGCTTAGGATCAGGGACGGAGACCCAGTACTTC. The chain joins TRBV7-9 to TRBJ2-5; D might be TRBD1 or TRBD2, each matching 5 bases. The CDR3 length is 14 residues. Germline V lookup: CDR1 SEHNR, CDR2 FQNEAQ (reference sequence). With 1 base removed from V and 5 bases from J, the gap between germline ends came to 11 bases.